Each of the 22 T cell receptor beta chains below was sequenced from the same sample in a study of blood T cell repertoires in COVID-19. The assay was immunoSEQ multiplex PCR, and TCRdb's table has in-frame clones only and misses some. The repertoire includes almost 200,000 clones, approximately 80% of them detected once, and approximately 0.97% sits in the top ten. Sequencing was done on a sample of peripheral blood. These receptors originate from a man aged 55 to 70 with COVID-19, enrolled during active disease.

This chain joins TRBV27 and TRBJ1-2; TRBD1 is a possible D gene (5 bases). Germline V gene sequence: CDR1 MNHEY, CDR2 SMNVEV (reference sequence). CDR3 size: 13 residues. The ends were cut back, 2 bases at V and 11 bases at J, with 15 bases in the middle. The CDR3 region has the DNA TGTGCCAGCAGTTTACAGGGCCAGGGTCGGTACACCTTC. As protein: CASSLQGQGRYTF.

This clone was detected only once. V usage is TRBV2 and J usage is TRBJ1-5; TRBD1 matches at 7 bases. The germline CDR1 and CDR2 sequences are SNHLY and FYNNEI. After removal of 4 bases from V and 7 bases from J, the junction contained 7 bases not matched to a gene. The CDR3 covers 14 residues. The CDR3 spells CASSAGQAGQPQHF. The CDR3 nucleotides read TGTGCCAGCAGTGCTGGACAGGCAGGGCAGCCCCAGCATTTT. The variable domain in full, completed from reference TRBV2 and TRBJ1-5, reads EPEVTQTPSHQVTQMGQEVILRCVPISNHLYFYWYRQILGQKVEFLVSFYNNEISEKSEIFDDQFSVERPDGSNFTLKIRSTKLEDSAMYFCASSAGQAGQPQHFGDGTRLSIL.

The chain combines TRBV12-3 or TRBV12-4 with TRBJ1-1; 9 bases agree with TRBD1. The V gene end was trimmed by 5 bases and the J gene end by 10 bases; junction bases not matched to a gene: 8. The CDR3 sequence is 13 residues long. The chain's CDR3 is CASSVGQGRGAFF. As DNA, the CDR3 is TGTGCCAGCAGTGTGGGACAGGGAAGAGGAGCTTTCTTT.

V usage is TRBV30 and J usage is TRBJ1-6; D might be TRBD1 (5 bases). The CDR3 is 15 amino acids. CDR1 is GTSNPN and CDR2 is SVGIG in the germline V gene (reference sequence). V shed 3 bases and J shed 6 bases, with 15 bases lying between them. The CDR3 bases are TGTGCCTGGAGACGGAGGGGAACATCTAATTCACCCCTCCACTTT. It encodes CAWRRRGTSNSPLHF.

This clone was found once. The chain uses TRBV25-1 and TRBJ1-1; tentatively, D is TRBD1 (6 bases). Germline V lookup: CDR1 MGHDK, CDR2 SYGVNS. Trimming took off 5 bases at V and 5 bases at J, with 12 bases between the two ends. This CDR3 is 13 amino acids long. The CDR3 loop is CASSLPGQTEAFF. CDR3 sequence (DNA): TGTGCCAGCAGTTTACCCGGACAGACTGAAGCTTTCTTT. Full variable domain (missing parts from reference TRBV25-1 and TRBJ1-1): EADIYQTPRYLVIGTGKKITLECSQTMGHDKMYWYQQDPGMELHLIHYSYGVNSTEKGDLSSESTVSRIRTEHFPLTLESARPSHTSQYLCASSLPGQTEAFFGQGTRLTVV.

The chain has TRBV5-1 and TRBJ1-4; a weak D match, TRBD1 (6 bases). Trimming cost V 4 bases and J 12 bases, with 16 bases left between them. CDR3 length equals 13 residues. From germline, CDR1 is SGHRS and CDR2 YFSETQ. The CDR3 sequence is CASSPGGARELFF. The CDR3 coding sequence is TGCGCCAGCAGCCCGGGGGGGGCACGGGAACTGTTTTTT.

The chain recombines TRBV29-1 with TRBJ2-7; 8 bases match TRBD2. Germline lookup yields CDR1 SQVTM and CDR2 ANQGSEA. The V and J ends lost 4 bases and 5 bases, in that order; junction bases with no gene match: 10. The CDR3 spans 14 residues. The CDR3, as DNA: TGCAGCGTTGGACAGCGGGAGAGTAGCAACGAGCAGTACTTC. Protein product: CSVGQRESSNEQYF.

The chain links TRBV2 to TRBJ1-5; weak D call: TRBD1 (6 bases). The CDR3 has 15 amino acids. Trimming took off 5 bases at V and 6 bases at J, with 17 bases between the two ends. The germline V gene has CDR1 SNHLY and CDR2 FYNNEI. CDR3 sequence reads: CASSSADRKIQPQHF. The CDR3 bases are TGTGCCAGCAGTTCCGCGGACAGAAAGATTCAGCCCCAGCATTTT.

The V call is TRBV7-2, the J call TRBJ1-5; TRBD1 is a possible D gene (5 bases). Trimming removed 1 base at V and 2 bases at J, with 15 bases between. The germline CDR1 and CDR2 sequences are SGHTA and FQGNSA. The CDR3 sequence is 17 residues long. CDR3 loop: CASSLVVGTGGNQPQHF. CDR3 bases: TGTGCCAGCAGCTTAGTTGTGGGGACTGGAGGCAATCAGCCCCAGCATTTT.

V usage is TRBV30 and J usage is TRBJ1-6, with 7 bases fitting TRBD1. Germline V gene data show CDR1 as GTSNPN and CDR2 as SVGIG (reference sequence). The CDR3 covers 15 residues. Unmatched junction bases numbered 4, after V lost 5 bases and J lost 0 bases. The CDR3 is CAWGTVSSYNSPLHF. As DNA, the CDR3 is TGTGCCTGGGGGACAGTCAGCTCCTATAATTCACCCCTCCACTTT.

V usage is TRBV29-1 and J usage is TRBJ1-2, with TRBD1 matching over 8 bases. The CDR3 is 13 amino acids. The germline V gene encodes CDR1 SQVTM and CDR2 ANQGSEA. The trim removed 7 bases at V and 10 bases at J, leaving 14 bases unmatched. In DNA, the CDR3 is TGCAGCGACCTCGGACAGGGAGGTTTTCACTACACCTTC. Its translation: CSDLGQGGFHYTF.

A single count supports this clone. This chain uses TRBV10-3 with TRBJ1-2; TRBD1 is a possible D gene (5 bases). Germline V gene data show CDR1 as ENHRY and CDR2 as SYGVKD. The CDR3 is 14 amino acids. Trimming took off 0 bases at V and 3 bases at J, with 8 bases between the two ends. The CDR3 is CAISESPRDYGYTF. The CDR3 DNA reads as TGTGCCATCAGTGAGTCCCCCAGGGACTATGGCTACACCTTC.

The chain joins TRBV5-1 to TRBJ1-5, with TRBD1 matching over 7 bases. J gave up 4 bases and V 0 bases, and 4 bases lay outside the gene matches. Germline V gene data show CDR1 as SGHRS and CDR2 as YFSETQ. This CDR3 is built from 15 residues. The CDR3, as DNA: TGCGCCAGCAGCTTGGGGGACAGCGCAAATCAGCCCCAGCATTTT. Its protein product is CASSLGDSANQPQHF.

In the case of this clone: The same CDR3 is also encoded by other DNA sequences in this sample. The chain uses TRBV6-5 and TRBJ2-7, with D perhaps matching TRBD1 (6 bases). Germline CDR1 MNHEY, CDR2 SVGAGI. The V end lost 4 bases, the J end lost 4 bases, and 11 bases lay between the germline ends. The CDR3 runs to 13 residues. The CDR3 sequence: CASSSDSVYEQYF. CDR3 nucleotides: TGTGCCAGCAGTTCGGACAGTGTGTACGAGCAGTACTTC.

This clone has a single count. The J gene is TRBJ2-1, the V gene TRBV7-3; 7 positions match TRBD2. The CDR3 is 16 residues long. Unmatched junction bases numbered 9, after V lost 3 bases and J lost 4 bases. CDR1 and CDR2 (germline): SGHTA, FQGTGA. This chain's CDR3 is CASSFRKAGVYNEQFF. The CDR3 nucleotides are TGTGCCAGCAGCTTCCGGAAGGCGGGAGTATACAATGAGCAGTTCTTC.

The chain joins TRBV6-6 to TRBJ1-3, with TRBD1 identical over 10 bases. The trim removed 7 bases at V and 8 bases at J, leaving 14 bases unmatched. This CDR3 spans 16 amino acids. Per the germline V gene, CDR1 is MNHNY and CDR2 is SVGAGI (reference sequence). CDR3 sequence reads: CASTLRQGAKGYTIYF. In DNA, the CDR3 is TGTGCCAGCACCCTGAGACAGGGGGCCAAGGGATACACCATATATTTT.

V and J are TRBV29-1 and TRBJ2-7, with 9 bases aligning to TRBD1. V lost 5 bases to trimming and J lost 1 base; unmatched junction nucleotides: 6. CDR1 and CDR2 from the germline V gene are SQVTM and ANQGSEA. This CDR3 contains 14 residues. CDR3 sequence: CSVTPGQGSYEQYF. DNA for the CDR3: TGCAGCGTTACTCCGGGACAGGGTTCCTACGAGCAGTACTTC.

The J gene is TRBJ2-1, the V gene TRBV5-1; 7 bases align to TRBD2. The CDR3 is 14 amino acids. CDR1 is SGHRS, CDR2 YFSETQ, per germline. V dropped 3 bases and J dropped 6; count of bases not matched to a gene: 6. The CDR3 reads CASSWGGTFNEQFF. In DNA, the CDR3 is TGCGCCAGCAGCTGGGGGGGGACCTTCAATGAGCAGTTCTTC.

The chain employs TRBV7-9 and TRBJ1-3; D gene unclear. CDR3 length equals 14 residues. Germline V CDR1 and CDR2: SEHNR, FQNEAQ (reference sequence). Between the trimmed V and J ends, which lost 6 bases and 2 bases, there was a span of 11 bases. CDR3 coding DNA: TGTGCCAGCAGATCAGTTACAGCTGGAAACACCATATATTTT. As protein: CASRSVTAGNTIYF.

This clone was seen just once. The chain uses TRBV12-3 or TRBV12-4 and TRBJ1-3; D remains ambiguous. The CDR3 is 13 amino acids. V lost 8 bases, J lost 2 bases, and 10 bases lay in between. The CDR3 nucleotides read TGTGCCAGCGACCGGCGGGCTGGAAACACCATATATTTT. Protein sequence: CASDRRAGNTIYF.

The V call is TRBV5-6, the J call TRBJ1-3; a weak D match, TRBD1 (6 bases). Trimming shortened V by 4 bases and J by 0 bases, and 17 bases separated the two germline ends. The CDR3 is made up of 17 amino acids. Germline loops: CDR1 SGHDT, CDR2 YYEEEE. The CDR3 loop is CASSLDSLTLSGNTIYF. CDR3 sequence (DNA): TGTGCCAGCAGCCTGGACAGCCTAACCCTCTCTGGAAACACCATATATTTT.

This chain connects TRBV19 to TRBJ2-2; D may be TRBD2 (6 bases). V was shortened by 5 bases and J by 2 bases, with 12 bases between the two germline ends. Germline V CDR1 and CDR2: LNHDA, SQIVND (reference sequence). The CDR3 consists of 15 residues. Here the CDR3 reads CASSPRRANTGELFF. CDR3 in DNA: TGTGCCAGTAGTCCTCGGAGGGCCAACACCGGGGAGCTGTTTTTT.